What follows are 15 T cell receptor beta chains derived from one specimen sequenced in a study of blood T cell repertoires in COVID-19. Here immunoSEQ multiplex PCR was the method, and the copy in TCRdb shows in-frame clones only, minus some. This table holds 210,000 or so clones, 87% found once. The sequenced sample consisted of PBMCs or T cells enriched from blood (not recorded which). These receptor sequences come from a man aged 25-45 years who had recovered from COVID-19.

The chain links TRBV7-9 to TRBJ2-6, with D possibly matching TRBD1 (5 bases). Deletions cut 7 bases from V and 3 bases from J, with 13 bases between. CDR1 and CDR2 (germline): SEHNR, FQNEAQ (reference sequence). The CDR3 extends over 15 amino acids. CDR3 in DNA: TGTGCCAGCATCTTGGCCAGGGTTGGGGCCAACGTCCTGACTTTC. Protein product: CASILARVGANVLTF.

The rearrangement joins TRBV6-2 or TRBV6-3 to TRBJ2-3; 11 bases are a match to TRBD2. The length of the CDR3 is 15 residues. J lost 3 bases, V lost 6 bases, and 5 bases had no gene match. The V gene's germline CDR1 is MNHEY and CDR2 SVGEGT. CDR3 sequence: CASSRLAGSTDTQYF. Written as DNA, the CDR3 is TGTGCCAGCAGCAGACTAGCGGGGAGTACAGATACGCAGTATTTT.

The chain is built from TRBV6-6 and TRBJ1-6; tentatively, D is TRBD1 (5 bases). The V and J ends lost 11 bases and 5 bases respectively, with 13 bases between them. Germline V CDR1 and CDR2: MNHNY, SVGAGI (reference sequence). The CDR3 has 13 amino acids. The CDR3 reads CAAGGTNNSPLHF. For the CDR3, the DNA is TGTGCCGCGGGGGGAACCAATAATTCACCCCTCCACTTT.

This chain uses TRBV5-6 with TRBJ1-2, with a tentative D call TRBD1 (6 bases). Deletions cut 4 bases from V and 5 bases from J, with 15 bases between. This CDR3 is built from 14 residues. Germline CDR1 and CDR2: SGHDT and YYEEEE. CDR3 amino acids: CASSSLGQNYGYTF. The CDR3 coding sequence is TGTGCCAGCAGCAGCCTCGGACAGAATTATGGCTACACCTTC.

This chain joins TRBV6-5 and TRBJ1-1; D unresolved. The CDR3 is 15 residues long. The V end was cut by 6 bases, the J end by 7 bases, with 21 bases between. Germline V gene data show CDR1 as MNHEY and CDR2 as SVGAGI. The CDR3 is CASSLPTSQEFEAFF. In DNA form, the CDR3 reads TGTGCCAGCAGCCTACCCACTTCTCAAGAATTTGAAGCTTTCTTT.

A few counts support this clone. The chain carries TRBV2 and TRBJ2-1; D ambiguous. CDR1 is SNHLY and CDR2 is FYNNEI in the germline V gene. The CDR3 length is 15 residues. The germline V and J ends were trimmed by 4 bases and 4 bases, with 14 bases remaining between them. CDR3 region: CASSGSGFYYNEQFF. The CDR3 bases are TGTGCCAGCAGTGGCTCCGGGTTCTATTACAATGAGCAGTTCTTC.

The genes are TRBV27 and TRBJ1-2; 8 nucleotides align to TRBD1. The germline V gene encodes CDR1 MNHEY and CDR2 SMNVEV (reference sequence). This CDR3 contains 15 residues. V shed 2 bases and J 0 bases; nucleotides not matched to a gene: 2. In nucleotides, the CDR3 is TGTGCCAGCAGTTTAACGACAGGGGCTAACTATGGCTACACCTTC. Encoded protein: CASSLTTGANYGYTF.

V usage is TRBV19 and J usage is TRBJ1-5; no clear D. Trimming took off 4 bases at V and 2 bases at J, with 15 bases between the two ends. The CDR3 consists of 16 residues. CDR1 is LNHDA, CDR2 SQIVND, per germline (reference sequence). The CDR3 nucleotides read TGTGCCAGTAGTACGGACGGTCTCGGGGGCAATCAGCCCCAGCATTTT. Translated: CASSTDGLGGNQPQHF.

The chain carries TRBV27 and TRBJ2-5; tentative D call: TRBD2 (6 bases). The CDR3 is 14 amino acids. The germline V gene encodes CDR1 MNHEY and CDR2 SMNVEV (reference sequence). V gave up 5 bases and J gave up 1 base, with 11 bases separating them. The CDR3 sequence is CASSPSGLQETQYF. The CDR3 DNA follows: TGTGCCAGCAGTCCCTCGGGACTCCAAGAGACCCAGTACTTC.

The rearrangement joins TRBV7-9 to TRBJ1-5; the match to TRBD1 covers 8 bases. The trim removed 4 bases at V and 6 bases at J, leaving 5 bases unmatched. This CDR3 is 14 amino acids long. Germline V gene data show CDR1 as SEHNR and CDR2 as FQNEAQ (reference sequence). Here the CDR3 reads CASSWTGSGQPQHF. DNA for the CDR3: TGTGCCAGCAGCTGGACAGGGTCGGGTCAGCCCCAGCATTTT.

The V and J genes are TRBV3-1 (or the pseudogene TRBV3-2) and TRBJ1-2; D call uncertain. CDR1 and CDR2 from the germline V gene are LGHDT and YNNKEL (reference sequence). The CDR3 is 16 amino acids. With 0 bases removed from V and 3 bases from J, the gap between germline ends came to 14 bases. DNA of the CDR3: TGTGCCAGCAGCCAAGATTTCGGGAGTCGGTACTATGGCTACACCTTC. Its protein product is CASSQDFGSRYYGYTF.

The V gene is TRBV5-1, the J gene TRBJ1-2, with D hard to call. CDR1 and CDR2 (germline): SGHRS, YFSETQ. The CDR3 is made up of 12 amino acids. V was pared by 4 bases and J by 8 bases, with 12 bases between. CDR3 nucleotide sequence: TGCGCCAGCAGCCCTATGGGAGACGGCTACACCTTC. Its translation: CASSPMGDGYTF.

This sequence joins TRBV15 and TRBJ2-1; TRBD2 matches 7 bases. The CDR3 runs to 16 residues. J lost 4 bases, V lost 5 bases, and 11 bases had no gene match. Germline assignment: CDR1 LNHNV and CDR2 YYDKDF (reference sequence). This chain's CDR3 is CATSPPGPSGYNEQFF. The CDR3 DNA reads TGTGCCACCAGCCCACCTGGGCCTAGCGGTTACAATGAGCAGTTCTTC.

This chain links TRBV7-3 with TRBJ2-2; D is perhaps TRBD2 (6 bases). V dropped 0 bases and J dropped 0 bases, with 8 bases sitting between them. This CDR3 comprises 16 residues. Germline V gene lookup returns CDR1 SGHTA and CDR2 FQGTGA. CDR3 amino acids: CASSLTDYTNTGELFF. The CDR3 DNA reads TGTGCCAGCAGCTTAACGGACTACACGAACACCGGGGAGCTGTTTTTT. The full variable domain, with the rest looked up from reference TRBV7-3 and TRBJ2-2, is GAGVSQTPSNKVTEKGKYVELRCDPISGHTALYWYRQSLGQGPEFLIYFQGTGAADDSGLPNDRFFAVRPEGSVSTLKIQRTERGDSAVYLCASSLTDYTNTGELFFGEGSRLTVL.

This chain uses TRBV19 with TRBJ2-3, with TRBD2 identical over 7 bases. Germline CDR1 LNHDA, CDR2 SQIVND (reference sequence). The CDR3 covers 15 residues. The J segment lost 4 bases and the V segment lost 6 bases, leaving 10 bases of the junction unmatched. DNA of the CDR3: TGTGCCAGTAGACCCACCGGGACTACGGCAGATACGCAGTATTTT. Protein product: CASRPTGTTADTQYF.